The clone carrying this TCR beta chain showed up many times. Antigen specificity is unknown. The CDR3 end lies 3 residues beyond the end of the read and is filled in from the germline J gene. Profiled with immunoSEQ multiplex PCR; TCRdb holds only in-frame clones, not every one. The sample is made up of 30,000 to 35,000 clones, none counted only once. All CVID subjects were on immunoglobulin replacement for at least one year. V shed 2 bases and J shed 7 bases, with 5 bases lying between them. The germline V gene encodes CDR1 SGHDN and CDR2 FVKESK. This CDR3 contains 11 residues. The source of the sample is a study of T cell clonality in common variable immunodeficiency. General study points: In common variable immunodeficiency, TCR beta chains reportedly carried fewer deletions and N-nucleotide insertions. Repertoire-complication correlations in CVID were limited by patient heterogeneity.

Sequenced sample: peripheral blood mononuclear cells. The V call is TRBV14, the J call TRBJ2-5, with D unresolved. The sequence came from a human donor with common variable immunodeficiency. CDR3 DNA (partial): TGTGCCAGCAGCCAACTCGGGACC. Translation gives CASSQLGT. The whole CDR3 sequence is CASSQLGTQYF.